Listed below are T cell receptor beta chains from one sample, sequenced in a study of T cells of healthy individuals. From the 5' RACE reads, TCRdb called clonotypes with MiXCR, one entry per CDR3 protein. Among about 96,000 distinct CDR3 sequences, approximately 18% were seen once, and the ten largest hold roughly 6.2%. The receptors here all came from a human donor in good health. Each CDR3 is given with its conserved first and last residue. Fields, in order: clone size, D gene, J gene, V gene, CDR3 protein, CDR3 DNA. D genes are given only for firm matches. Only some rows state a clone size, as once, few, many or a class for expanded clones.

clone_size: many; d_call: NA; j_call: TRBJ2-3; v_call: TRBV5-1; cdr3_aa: CASSLGGRSTDTQYF; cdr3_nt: TGCGCCAGCAGCTTGGGGGGGCGCAGCACAGATACGCAGTATTTT
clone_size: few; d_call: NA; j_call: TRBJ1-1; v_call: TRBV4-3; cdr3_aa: CASSQDSSSNTEAFF; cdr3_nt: TGCGCCAGCAGCCAAGATTCCTCTTCTAACACTGAAGCTTTCTTT
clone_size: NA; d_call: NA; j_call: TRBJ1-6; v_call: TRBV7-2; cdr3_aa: CASSLMGGTGQGPLHF; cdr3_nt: TGTGCCAGCAGCTTAATGGGTGGGACCGGGCAAGGCCCCCTCCACTTT
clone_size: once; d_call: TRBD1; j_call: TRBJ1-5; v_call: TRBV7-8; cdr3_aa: CASSPEGARNQPQHF; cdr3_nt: TGTGCCAGCAGCCCAGAGGGGGCCCGTAATCAGCCCCAGCATTTT
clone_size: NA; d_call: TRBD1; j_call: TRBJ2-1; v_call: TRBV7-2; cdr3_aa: CASSLLAGQGGLFF; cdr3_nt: TGTGCCAGCAGCTTATTGGCCGGACAGGGAGGATTATTCTTC
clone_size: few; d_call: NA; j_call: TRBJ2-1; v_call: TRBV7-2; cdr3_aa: CASSLGGPWGEQFF; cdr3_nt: TGTGCCAGCAGCTTAGGGGGACCGTGGGGTGAGCAGTTCTTC
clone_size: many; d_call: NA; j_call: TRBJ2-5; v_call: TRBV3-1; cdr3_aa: CASSQDHRRGTETQYF; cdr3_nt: TGTGCCAGCAGCCAAGATCACCGCCGGGGGACAGAGACCCAGTACTTC
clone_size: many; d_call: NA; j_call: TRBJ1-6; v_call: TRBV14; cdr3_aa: CASSLSYNSPLHF; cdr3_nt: TGTGCCAGCAGCCTTAGCTATAATTCACCCCTCCACTTT
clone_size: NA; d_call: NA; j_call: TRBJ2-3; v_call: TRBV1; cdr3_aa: CTSSQDRGDTQYF; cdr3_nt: TGCACCAGCAGCCAAGATCGAGGAGATACGCAGTATTTT
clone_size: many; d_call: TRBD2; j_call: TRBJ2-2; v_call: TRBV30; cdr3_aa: CAWRWGGADTGELFF; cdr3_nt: TGTGCCTGGAGGTGGGGGGGTGCGGACACCGGGGAGCTGTTTTTT
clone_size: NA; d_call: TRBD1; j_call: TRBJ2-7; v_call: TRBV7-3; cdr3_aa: CASSLGQGSRWEQYF; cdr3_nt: TGTGCCAGCAGCTTGGGACAGGGGTCTAGGTGGGAGCAGTACTTC
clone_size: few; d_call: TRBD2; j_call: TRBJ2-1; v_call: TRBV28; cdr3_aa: CASSWVAGAPLYNEQFF; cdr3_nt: TGTGCCAGCAGTTGGGTAGCGGGAGCCCCATTATACAATGAGCAGTTCTTC
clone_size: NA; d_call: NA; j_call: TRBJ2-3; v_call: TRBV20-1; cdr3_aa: CSAQSLSTDTQYF; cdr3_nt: TGCAGTGCCCAGTCTCTTTCTACAGATACGCAGTATTTT
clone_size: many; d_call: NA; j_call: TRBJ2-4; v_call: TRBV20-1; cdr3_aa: CSAIKRLAKNIQYF; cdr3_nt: TGCAGTGCTATTAAACGGTTAGCCAAAAACATTCAGTACTTC
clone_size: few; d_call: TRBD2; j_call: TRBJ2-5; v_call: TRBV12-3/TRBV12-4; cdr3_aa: CASSLSSGRSETQYF; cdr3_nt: TGTGCCAGCAGTTTGAGTAGCGGGAGGTCCGAGACCCAGTACTTC
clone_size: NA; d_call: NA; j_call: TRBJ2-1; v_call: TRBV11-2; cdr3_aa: CASSLLSEQFF; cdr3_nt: TGTGCCAGCAGCTTATTGTCTGAGCAGTTCTTC
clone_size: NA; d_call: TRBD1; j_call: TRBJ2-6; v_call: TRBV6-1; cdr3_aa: CASTRGSVANVLTF; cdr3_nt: TGTGCCAGCACCAGGGGGAGCGTGGCCAACGTCCTGACTTTC
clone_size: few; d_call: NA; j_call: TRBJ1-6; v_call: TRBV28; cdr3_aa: CASSLRGGRNNSPLHF; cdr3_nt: TGTGCCAGCAGCCTAAGGGGGGGACGGAATAATTCACCCCTCCACTTT
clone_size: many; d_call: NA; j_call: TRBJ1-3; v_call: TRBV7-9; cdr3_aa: CACDLRSGNTIYF; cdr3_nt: TGTGCCTGCGACTTACGCTCTGGAAACACCATATATTTT
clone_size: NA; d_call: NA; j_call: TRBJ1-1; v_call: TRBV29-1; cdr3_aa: CSVGPGWGMNTEAFF; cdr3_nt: TGCAGCGTTGGTCCCGGTTGGGGGATGAACACTGAAGCTTTCTTT
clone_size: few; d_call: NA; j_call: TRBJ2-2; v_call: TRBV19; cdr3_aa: CASSPGPGSRELFF; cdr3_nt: TGTGCCAGTAGTCCGGGCCCCGGGAGTAGGGAGCTGTTTTTT
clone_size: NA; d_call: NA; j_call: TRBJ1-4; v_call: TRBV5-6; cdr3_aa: CASSLSLAANEKLFF; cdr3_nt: TGTGCCAGCAGCTTGTCGTTGGCTGCGAATGAAAAACTGTTTTTT
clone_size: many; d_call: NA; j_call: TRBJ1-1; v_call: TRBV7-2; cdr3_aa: CASSLWATNTEAFF; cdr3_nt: TGTGCCAGCAGCCTCTGGGCCACGAACACTGAAGCTTTCTTT
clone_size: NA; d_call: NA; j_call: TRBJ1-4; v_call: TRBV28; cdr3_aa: CASSLIPSGDEKLFF; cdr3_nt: TGTGCCAGCAGTTTAATACCCTCGGGAGACGAAAAACTGTTTTTT
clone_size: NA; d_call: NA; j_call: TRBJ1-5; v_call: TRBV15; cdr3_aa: CATSRDSNTGISNQPQHF; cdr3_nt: TGTGCCACCAGCAGAGATTCAAATACAGGGATTTCCAATCAGCCCCAGCATTTT
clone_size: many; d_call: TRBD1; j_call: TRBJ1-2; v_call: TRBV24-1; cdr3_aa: CATSDTRQGRYGYTF; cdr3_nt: TGTGCCACCAGTGACACTCGACAGGGAAGATATGGCTACACCTTC
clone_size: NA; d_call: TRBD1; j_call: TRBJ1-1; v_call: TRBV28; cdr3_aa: CASSGDRENTEAFF; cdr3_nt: TGTGCCAGCAGTGGGGACAGGGAGAACACTGAAGCTTTCTTT
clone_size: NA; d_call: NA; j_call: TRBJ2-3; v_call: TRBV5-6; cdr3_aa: CASSLVRTTDTQYF; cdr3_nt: TGTGCCAGCAGCTTGGTTCGCACCACAGATACGCAGTATTTT
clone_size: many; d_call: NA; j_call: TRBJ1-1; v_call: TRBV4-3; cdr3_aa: CASSQDLVSRVNTEAFF; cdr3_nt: TGCGCCAGCAGCCAAGATCTGGTTTCCAGGGTGAACACTGAAGCTTTCTTT
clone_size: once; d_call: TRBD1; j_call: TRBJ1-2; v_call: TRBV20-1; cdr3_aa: CSAQGDYGYTF; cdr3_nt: TGCAGTGCCCAGGGGGACTATGGCTACACCTTC
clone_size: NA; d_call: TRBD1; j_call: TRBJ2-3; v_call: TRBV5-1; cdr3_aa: CASSLDRTGARTDTQYF; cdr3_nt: TGCGCCAGCAGCTTGGACCGGACAGGGGCGCGTACAGATACGCAGTATTTT
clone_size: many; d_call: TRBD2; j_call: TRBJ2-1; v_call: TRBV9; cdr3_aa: CASSPGGGLAGLNEQFF; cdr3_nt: TGTGCCAGCAGCCCAGGGGGAGGACTAGCGGGGTTGAATGAGCAGTTCTTC
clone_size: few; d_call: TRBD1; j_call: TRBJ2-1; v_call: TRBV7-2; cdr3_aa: CASSLAGTENEQFF; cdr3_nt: TGTGCCAGCAGCTTAGCGGGGACAGAGAATGAGCAGTTCTTC
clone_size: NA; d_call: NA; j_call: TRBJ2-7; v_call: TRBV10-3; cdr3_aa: CAISEGEYEQYF; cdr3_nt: TGTGCCATCAGTGAGGGGGAGTACGAGCAGTACTTC
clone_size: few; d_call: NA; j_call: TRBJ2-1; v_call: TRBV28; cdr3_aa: CASGLFFF; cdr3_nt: TGTGCCAGCGGGCTCTTTTTCTTC
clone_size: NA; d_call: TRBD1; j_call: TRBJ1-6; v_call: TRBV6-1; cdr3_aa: CASRVDRGKGSPLHF; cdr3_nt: TGTGCCAGCAGGGTGGACAGGGGGAAGGGATCACCCCTCCACTTT
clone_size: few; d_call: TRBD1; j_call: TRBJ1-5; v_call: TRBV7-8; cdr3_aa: CASSLGYDRGQPQHF; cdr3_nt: TGTGCCAGCAGCCTAGGGTACGACAGGGGTCAGCCCCAGCATTTT
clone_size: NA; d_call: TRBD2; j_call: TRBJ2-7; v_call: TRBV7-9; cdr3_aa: CASSFLSGGAYEQYF; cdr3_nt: TGTGCCAGCAGCTTCCTTAGCGGGGGAGCCTACGAGCAGTACTTC
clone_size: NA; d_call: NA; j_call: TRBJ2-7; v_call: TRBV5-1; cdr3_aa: CASSAQGASYEQYF; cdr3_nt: TGCGCCAGCAGCGCCCAAGGGGCCTCCTACGAGCAGTACTTC
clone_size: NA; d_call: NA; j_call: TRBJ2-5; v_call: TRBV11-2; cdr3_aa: CATTAYQETQYF; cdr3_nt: TGTGCCACTACGGCTTACCAAGAGACCCAGTACTTC